Sequencing of this T cell receptor beta chain was carried out in a study of T cells in tuberculosis. Study context: Sequenced TCRs come from CD1B-GMM tetramer-binding T cells. Within 7 days of starting treatment, or before, PBMC were stored. General study results and limits: GMM-specific TCRs were nearer to active tuberculosis alpha repertoires, suggesting expansion.

As to time point: new active TB diagnosis, blood taken before or within 7 days of starting treatment. About this clone itself: Its antigen is not identified.

Sequencing used immunoSEQ multiplex PCR; TCRdb keeps in-frame clones, though not all of them. Here the sample spans tens of thousands of clones, about 91% being singletons. The input for sequencing was PBMCs, taken at tuberculosis diagnosis. This TCR derives from an adult with tuberculosis. Some clones in this sample may be carry-over from other donors' samples.

The CDR3 region is CASSFGAGLGNEQFF. Here the CDR3 DNA reads TGCGCCAGCAGCTTCGGGGCGGGGCTGGGCAATGAGCAGTTCTTC. The J gene is TRBJ2-1, the V gene TRBV5-1, with a possible D match to TRBD2 (6 bases). The CDR3 sequence is 15 residues long. Germline CDR1 reads SGHRS; CDR2 reads YFSETQ. Deletions cut 2 bases from V and 6 bases from J, with 15 bases between.